The clone carrying this TCR beta chain showed up just a few times. Antigen unknown. The whole isolated RNA underwent reverse transcription, so sequencing captured expressed TCRB transcripts. TCRdb's copy holds only in-frame clones and misses some; the assay was immunoSEQ multiplex PCR. The profile shows a few hundred thousand clones, over 8.5% of them singletons. The germline V gene encodes CDR1 SNHLY and CDR2 FYNNEI. V gave up 5 bases and J gave up 4 bases; unmatched junction bases: 5. CDR3 size: 14 residues. This sample was included in a study of beta chain features in type 1 diabetes. Study-level findings and limits: Within patients, naive, central memory and Treg TCRB repertoires seemed more similar than within healthy donors. Whatever favoring of shorter templates PCR might show would apply equally to patients and controls. Moderate yet significant TCRB CDR3 shortening was seen in Type 1 diabetes patients in all four CD4+ subsets.

This chain links TRBV2 with TRBJ1-1, with 9 bases aligning to TRBD1. Sequenced input: central memory CD4+ T cells from blood. The TCR sequence derives from a man aged 30 to 45 with type 1 diabetes. The CDR3 sequence: CASSTQGAVTEAFF. The CDR3 DNA follows: TGTGCCAGCAGTACACAGGGGGCGGTCACTGAAGCTTTCTTT. The variable domain in full, completed from reference TRBV2 and TRBJ1-1, reads EPEVTQTPSHQVTQMGQEVILRCVPISNHLYFYWYRQILGQKVEFLVSFYNNEISEKSEIFDDQFSVERPDGSNFTLKIRSTKLEDSAMYFCASSTQGAVTEAFFGQGTRLTVV.